This TCR beta chain was identified during a study of beta chain features in type 1 diabetes. Heparinised blood was drawn once per donor, averaging roughly 120 mL. Study observations and caveats: Across all four CD4+ subsets, people with type 1 diabetes showed modestly shorter TCRB CDR3s. The similarity of naive, central memory and Treg TCRB repertoires appeared greater among patients than among healthy donors. There were fewer insertions and more deletions at the VDJ junctions of type 1 diabetes patients.

Isolated RNA was reverse transcribed in full, so expressed TCRB transcripts were sequenced. The table came from immunoSEQ multiplex PCR; TCRdb's copy has only in-frame clones and leaves some out. The table records hundreds of thousands of clones, roughly 13% of them present only once. Germline lookup yields CDR1 SGDLS and CDR2 YYNGEE. Trimming at V came to 8 bases and at J to 6 bases, leaving 12 bases not matched to a gene. The CDR3 runs to 17 residues. A note on this clone: Its target is unknown.

The chain combines TRBV9 with TRBJ2-2; TRBD2 aligns across 14 bases. This receptor was obtained from a man aged 18-30 years with type 1 diabetes. Sequencing used naive CD4+ T cells from blood. CDR3 coding DNA: TGTGCCAGTTCGGACGGACTAGCGGGAGGCGGGTCCGGGGAGCTGTTTTTT. This encodes CASSDGLAGGGSGELFF.